A selection of T cell receptor beta chains follows, all from one sample in a study of blood T cells in healthy people across ages. TCRdb redid the calling of the 5' RACE reads with MiXCR, one entry per CDR3 protein. Of around 1,000,000 distinct CDR3 sequences listed, under 30% are singletons. These data were likewise used in another study, on T cells of mothers and their children.

Input material: blood. Source of these receptors: a girl aged 2-10 years in good health. The conserved cysteine and the conserved F or W are not part of the CDR3 here. Fields, in order: CDR3 length, J gene, V gene, CDR3 protein.

>9|TRBJ2-1|TRBV20-1
SARSEDEQF
>15|TRBJ2-5|TRBV29-1
SVEDLRQVVGMETQY
>12|TRBJ2-7|TRBV10-2
ASNRGSPTYEQY
>10|TRBJ1-1|TRBV6-1
ASSEAKTGAF
>16|TRBJ2-2|TRBV25-1
ASSEYLGQGANTGELF
>14|TRBJ2-5|TRBV9
ASSVVGAGGQETQY
>12|TRBJ2-3|TRBV28
ASSFRISGDTQY
>10|TRBJ1-1|TRBV6-5
ASGVGNTEAF
>12|TRBJ2-3|TRBV4-1
ACSHLQGGDTQY
>11|TRBJ1-1|TRBV12-3/TRBV12-4
ATRRAANTEAF
>14|TRBJ2-5|TRBV28
ASSLLVGRALETQY
>12|TRBJ2-1|TRBV2
ASISGGTNNEQF
>12|TRBJ2-7|TRBV20-1
SATWAGSPYEQY
>10|TRBJ2-7|TRBV18
ASSPAGNEQY
>11|TRBJ2-5|TRBV20-1
SAKTEIQETQY
>13|TRBJ1-2|TRBV20-1
SARDWGNPNYGYT
>11|NA|TRBV20-1
SARVGRYYEQY
>14|TRBJ2-5|TRBV4-2
ASSQGGDENGETQY
>11|TRBJ2-5|TRBV28
ASRGLAPETLY
>15|TRBJ2-1|TRBV29-1
SVPTPSPGQGSNEQF
>14|TRBJ2-1|TRBV12-3/TRBV12-4
ASRNSLEPVGNEQF
>11|TRBJ2-7|TRBV28
ASSRGGGNEQY
>14|TRBJ2-1|TRBV11-3
ASSLDDRGRWDEQF
>9|TRBJ2-3|TRBV2
ASSDPDTQY
>10|TRBJ2-7|TRBV20-1
SAPRSSYEQY
>12|TRBJ2-5|TRBV28
ASSFATGEETQY
>13|TRBJ2-3|TRBV7-2
ASSAWTGWTDTQY
>11|TRBJ2-5|TRBV11-2
ATLRGVGGTQY
>12|TRBJ2-5|TRBV7-8
ASSSRDAQETQY
>14|TRBJ2-1|TRBV20-1
SARDFSGTSFYEQF
>16|TRBJ2-3|TRBV5-6
ASSLEGGEVASTDTQY
>15|TRBJ2-1|TRBV7-2
ASSGRNRFQDHNEQF
>9|TRBJ1-5|TRBV29-1
NRHLSQPQH
>13|TRBJ2-1|TRBV7-2
ASSFGLAGGNEQF
>15|TRBJ2-6|TRBV7-2
ASSIGGVYSGANVLT
>12|TRBJ1-5|TRBV12-3/TRBV12-4
ASSRGTPYQPQH
>12|TRBJ2-3|TRBV24-1
ATSDRVTADTQY
>16|TRBJ1-4|TRBV12-3/TRBV12-4
ASSHPRDSHATNEKLF
>12|TRBJ1-2|TRBV20-1
SARDDGSGESYT
>12|NA|TRBV28
ASSFGGEGNEQF
>13|TRBJ1-1|TRBV7-3
ASSLIRTKNTEAF
>14|TRBJ2-6|TRBV5-1
ASRESGGAGANVLT
>13|TRBJ2-3|TRBV7-6
ASSLVSRGTDTQY
>13|TRBJ1-2|TRBV28
ASSLGAGITYGYT
>12|TRBJ2-7|TRBV20-1
SATPGTPVYEQY
>15|TRBJ1-2|TRBV6-6
ASSYSIWSSSNYGYT
>11|TRBJ2-3|TRBV7-3
ASSTRETDTQY